This T cell receptor beta chain came from a study of shared clonotypes between healthy human individuals. Per germline, CDR1 MNHEY and CDR2 SMNVEV (reference sequence). V dropped 2 bases and J dropped 6 bases, with 3 bases sitting between them. There are 11 residues in the CDR3. The assay was immunoSEQ multiplex PCR, and TCRdb's table has in-frame clones only and misses some. The data hold about 690,000 clones, with about 92% observed a single time. Study results and limitations: In a few donors, 4.5% to 5.5% of naive CD4 clonotypes appeared in common.

This clone was recorded once. Its antigen is currently unknown. The same CDR3 is also encoded by other DNA sequences in this sample. Donors comprised only Caucasian adults living in Nashville, Tennessee. V and J are TRBV27 and TRBJ2-3; D uncertain. Sequencing input: memory CD8+ T cells from PBMCs. Subset indicated: CD45RO+ cells pooled with CCR7-negative TemRA cells. The source of this sequence is a man aged 18 to 30 in good health. Some clones in this sample may be carry-over from other donors' samples. The CDR3 DNA reads as TGTGCCAGCAGTTTAGGCGATACGCAGTATTTT. Translated, it gives CASSLGDTQYF.